This TCR beta chain was recorded in a study of T cell repertoires in cytomegalovirus infection. Overall study findings and caveats: The ex vivo response was dominated by HLA-C-restricted CMV-specific TCR beta clonotypes. CMV carriers with the relevant HLA were identified by cumulative public TCR beta family frequency.

There are 15 residues in the CDR3. CDR1 LGHNA and CDR2 YSLEER come from the germline V gene. V lost 0 bases, J lost 5 bases, and 13 bases lay in between. MiXCR was run by TCRdb on the reads, yielding one entry per CDR3 protein. Of a few hundred thousand distinct CDR3 sequences in the sample, around a third were seen once. This clonotype was found a few times. Its specificity is unknown. The sequence was collected from a human donor in good health (CMV status not recorded). Some clones in this sample may be carry-over from other donors' samples. The source material was cultured PBMCs, sampled from culture after CMV antigen stimulation. The chain combines TRBV4-3 with TRBJ1-2; no reliable D call. DNA for the CDR3: TGCGCCAGCAGCCAAGAAAGGGAGCCTAGTTATGGCTACACCTTC. Protein: CASSQEREPSYGYTF.